This TCR beta chain was profiled in a study of shared clonotypes between healthy human individuals. Study information: In total, the donors were a couple of women and three men aged 18 to 49. Every donor yielded three CD4 naive, three CD4 memory, two CD8 naive and one CD8 memory plate.

Here immunoSEQ multiplex PCR was the method, and the copy in TCRdb shows in-frame clones only, minus some. The repertoire has about 1.5 million clones, around 97% of them found once; the top ten carry roughly 1.2%. CDR3 length: 14 residues. V dropped 3 bases and J dropped 2 bases, with 12 bases sitting between them. Germline CDR1 SGHRS, CDR2 YFSETQ. Partitioning of CD4+ cells yielded a CD45RA+ naive subset and a CD45RA-negative memory subset. The clonotype originates from a young man in good health. Input material: naive CD4+ T cells sorted from blood. Documented subset: CD45RA+ positively selected. The chain has TRBV5-1 and TRBJ2-7; D remains ambiguous. The CDR3 region has the DNA TGCGCCAGCAGCTCCATGACGAGTACCTACGAGCAGTACTTC. Protein: CASSSMTSTYEQYF.